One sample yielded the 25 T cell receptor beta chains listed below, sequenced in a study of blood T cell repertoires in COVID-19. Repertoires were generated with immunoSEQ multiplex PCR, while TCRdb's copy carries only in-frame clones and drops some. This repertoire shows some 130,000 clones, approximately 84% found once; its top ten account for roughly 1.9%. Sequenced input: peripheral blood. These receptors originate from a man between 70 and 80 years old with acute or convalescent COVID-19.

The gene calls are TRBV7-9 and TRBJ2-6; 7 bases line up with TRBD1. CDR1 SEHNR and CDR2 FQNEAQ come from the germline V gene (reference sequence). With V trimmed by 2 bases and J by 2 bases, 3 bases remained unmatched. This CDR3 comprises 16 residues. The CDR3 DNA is TGTGCCAGCAGCTTAACAGGGGCAACTGGGGCCAACGTCCTGACTTTC. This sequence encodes CASSLTGATGANVLTF.

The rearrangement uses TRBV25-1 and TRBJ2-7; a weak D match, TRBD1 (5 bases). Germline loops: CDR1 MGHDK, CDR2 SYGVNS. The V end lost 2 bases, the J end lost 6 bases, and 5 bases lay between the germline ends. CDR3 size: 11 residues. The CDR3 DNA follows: TGTGCCAGCAGTGAACAGGGCGAGCAGTACTTC. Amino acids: CASSEQGEQYF.

The CDR3 bases are TGCGCCAGCAGCTTGGAGGCGCGGGGGGCTTACAATGAGCAGTTCTTC. As protein: CASSLEARGAYNEQFF. The rearrangement joins TRBV5-1 to TRBJ2-1, with 8 bases that match TRBD2. The CDR3 is made up of 16 amino acids. The V and J ends lost 0 bases and 4 bases, in that order; junction bases with no gene match: 6. Germline CDR1 reads SGHRS; CDR2 reads YFSETQ.

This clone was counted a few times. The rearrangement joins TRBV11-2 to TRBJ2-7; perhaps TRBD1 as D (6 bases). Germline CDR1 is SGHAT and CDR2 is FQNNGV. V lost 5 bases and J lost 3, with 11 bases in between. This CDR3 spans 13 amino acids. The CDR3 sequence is CASSPRQDYEQYF. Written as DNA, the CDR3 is TGTGCCAGCAGCCCACGACAGGACTACGAGCAGTACTTC.

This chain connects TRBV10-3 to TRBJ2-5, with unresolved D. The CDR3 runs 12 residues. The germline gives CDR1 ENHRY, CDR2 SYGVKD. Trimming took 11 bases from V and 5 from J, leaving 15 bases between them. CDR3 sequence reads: CAVSRSGETQYF. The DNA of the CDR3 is TGTGCCGTGTCGAGATCGGGTGAGACCCAGTACTTC.

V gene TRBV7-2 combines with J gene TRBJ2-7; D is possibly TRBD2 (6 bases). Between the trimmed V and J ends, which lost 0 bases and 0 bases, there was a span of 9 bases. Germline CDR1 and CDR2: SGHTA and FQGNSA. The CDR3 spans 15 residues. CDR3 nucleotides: TGTGCCAGCAGCTTAGCCCCGACTAGCTCCTACGAGCAGTACTTC. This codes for CASSLAPTSSYEQYF.

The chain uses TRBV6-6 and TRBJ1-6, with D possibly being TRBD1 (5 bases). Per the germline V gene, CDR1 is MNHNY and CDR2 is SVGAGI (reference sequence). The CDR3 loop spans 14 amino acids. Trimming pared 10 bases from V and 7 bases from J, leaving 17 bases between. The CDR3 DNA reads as TGTGCCACCTGCCCATTGGGGCAAAATTCACCCCTCCACTTT. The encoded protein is CATCPLGQNSPLHF.

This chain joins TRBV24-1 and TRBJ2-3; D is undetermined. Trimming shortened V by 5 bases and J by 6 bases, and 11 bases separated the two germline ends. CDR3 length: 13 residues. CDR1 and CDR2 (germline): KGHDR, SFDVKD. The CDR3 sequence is CATSGDNLDTQYF. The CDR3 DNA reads TGTGCCACCAGTGGTGACAATTTGGATACGCAGTATTTT.

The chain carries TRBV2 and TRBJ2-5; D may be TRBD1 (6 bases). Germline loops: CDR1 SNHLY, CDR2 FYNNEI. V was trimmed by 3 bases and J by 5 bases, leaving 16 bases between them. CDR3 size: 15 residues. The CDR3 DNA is TGTGCCAGCAGTGAGCAGAACAGGGTCCGGGAGACCCAGTACTTC. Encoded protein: CASSEQNRVRETQYF.

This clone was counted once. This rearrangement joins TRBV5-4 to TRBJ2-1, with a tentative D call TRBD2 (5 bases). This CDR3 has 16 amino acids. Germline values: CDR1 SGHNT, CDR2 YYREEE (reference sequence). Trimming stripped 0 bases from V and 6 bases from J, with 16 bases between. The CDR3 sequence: CASSLEASKISNEQFF. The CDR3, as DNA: TGTGCCAGCAGCTTGGAAGCTAGCAAAATCTCCAATGAGCAGTTCTTC.

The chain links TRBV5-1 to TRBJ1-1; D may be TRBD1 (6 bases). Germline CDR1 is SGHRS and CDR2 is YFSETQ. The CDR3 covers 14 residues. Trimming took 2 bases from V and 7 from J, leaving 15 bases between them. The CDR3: CASSFDGGRGEAFF. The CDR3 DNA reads TGCGCCAGCAGCTTCGACGGGGGGCGCGGTGAAGCTTTCTTT.

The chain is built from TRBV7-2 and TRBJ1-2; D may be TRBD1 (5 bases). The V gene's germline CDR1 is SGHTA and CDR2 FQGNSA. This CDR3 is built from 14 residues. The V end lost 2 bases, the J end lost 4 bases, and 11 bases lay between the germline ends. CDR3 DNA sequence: TGTGCCAGCAGCTTAAGGCACGACAGCTATGGCTACACCTTC. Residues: CASSLRHDSYGYTF. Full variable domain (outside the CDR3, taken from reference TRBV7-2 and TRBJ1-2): GAGVSQSPSNKVTEKGKDVELRCDPISGHTALYWYRQSLGQGLEFLIYFQGNSAPDKSGLPSDRFSAERTGGSVSTLTIQRTQQEDSAVYLCASSLRHDSYGYTFGSGTRLTVV.

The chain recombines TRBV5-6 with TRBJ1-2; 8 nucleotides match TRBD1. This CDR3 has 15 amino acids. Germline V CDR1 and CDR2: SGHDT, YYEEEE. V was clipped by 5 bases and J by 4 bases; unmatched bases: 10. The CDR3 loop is CASSPPGGASYGYTF. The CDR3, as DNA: TGTGCCAGCAGTCCCCCAGGGGGCGCCAGCTATGGCTACACCTTC.

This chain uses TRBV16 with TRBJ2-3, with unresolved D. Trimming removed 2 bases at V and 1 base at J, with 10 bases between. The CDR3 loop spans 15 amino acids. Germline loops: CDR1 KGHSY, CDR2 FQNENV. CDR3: CASSQTSSRTDTQYF. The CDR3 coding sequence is TGTGCCAGCAGCCAAACGAGTTCACGCACAGATACGCAGTATTTT.

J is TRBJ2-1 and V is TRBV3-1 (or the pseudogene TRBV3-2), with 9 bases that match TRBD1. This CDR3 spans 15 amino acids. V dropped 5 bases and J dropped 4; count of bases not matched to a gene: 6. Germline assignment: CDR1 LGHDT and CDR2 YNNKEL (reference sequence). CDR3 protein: CASSKQGAGYNEQFF. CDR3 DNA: TGTGCCAGCAGCAAACAGGGGGCGGGTTACAATGAGCAGTTCTTC.

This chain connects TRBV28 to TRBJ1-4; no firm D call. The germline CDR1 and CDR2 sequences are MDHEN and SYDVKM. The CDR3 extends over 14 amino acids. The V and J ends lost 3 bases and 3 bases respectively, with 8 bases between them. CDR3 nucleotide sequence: TGTGCCAGCAGTTTGAGGATTTCTAATGAAAAACTGTTTTTT. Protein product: CASSLRISNEKLFF.

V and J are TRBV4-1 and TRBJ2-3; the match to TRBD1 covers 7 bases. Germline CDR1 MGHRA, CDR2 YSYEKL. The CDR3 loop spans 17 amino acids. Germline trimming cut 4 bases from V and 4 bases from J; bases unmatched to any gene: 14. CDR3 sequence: CASSRFGQGDLADTQYF. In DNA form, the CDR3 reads TGCGCCAGCAGCCGGTTCGGTCAGGGGGATCTGGCAGATACGCAGTATTTT.

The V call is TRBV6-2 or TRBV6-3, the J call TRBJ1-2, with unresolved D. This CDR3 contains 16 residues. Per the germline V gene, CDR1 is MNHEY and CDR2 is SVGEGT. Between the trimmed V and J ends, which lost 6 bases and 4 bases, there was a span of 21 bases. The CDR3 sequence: CASSPRAGPTFYGYTF. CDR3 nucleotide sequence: TGTGCCAGCAGCCCTCGTGCCGGTCCGACTTTCTATGGCTACACCTTC.

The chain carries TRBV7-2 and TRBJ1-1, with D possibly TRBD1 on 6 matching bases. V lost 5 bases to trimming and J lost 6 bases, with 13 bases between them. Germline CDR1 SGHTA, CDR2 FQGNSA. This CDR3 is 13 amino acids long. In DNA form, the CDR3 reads TGTGCCAGCAGCACTGACAGGCGGCCTGAAGCTTTCTTT. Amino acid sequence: CASSTDRRPEAFF.

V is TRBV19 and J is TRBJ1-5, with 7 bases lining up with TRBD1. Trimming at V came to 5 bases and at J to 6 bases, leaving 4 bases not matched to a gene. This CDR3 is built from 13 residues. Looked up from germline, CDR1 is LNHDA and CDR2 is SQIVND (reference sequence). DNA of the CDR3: TGTGCCAGTAGTGGGGACAGCGGTCAGCCCCAGCATTTT. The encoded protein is CASSGDSGQPQHF.

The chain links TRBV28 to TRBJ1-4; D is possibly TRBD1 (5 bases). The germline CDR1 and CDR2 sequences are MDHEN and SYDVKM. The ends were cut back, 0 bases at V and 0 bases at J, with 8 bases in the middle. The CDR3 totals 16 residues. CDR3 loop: CASSLWGGATNEKLFF. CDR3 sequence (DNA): TGTGCCAGCAGTTTATGGGGGGGTGCAACTAATGAAAAACTGTTTTTT.

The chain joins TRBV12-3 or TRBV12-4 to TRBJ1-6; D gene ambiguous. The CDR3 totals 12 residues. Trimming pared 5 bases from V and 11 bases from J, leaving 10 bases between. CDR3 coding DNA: TGTGCCAGCAGTCCCTCGGTGGCACCCCTCCACTTT. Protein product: CASSPSVAPLHF.

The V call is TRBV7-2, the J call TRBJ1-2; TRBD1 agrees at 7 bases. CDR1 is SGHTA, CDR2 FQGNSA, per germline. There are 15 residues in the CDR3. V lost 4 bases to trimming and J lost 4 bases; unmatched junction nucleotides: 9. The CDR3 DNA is TGTGCCAGCAGCTCCGGACAGGCTTATCCCTATGGCTACACCTTC. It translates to CASSSGQAYPYGYTF.

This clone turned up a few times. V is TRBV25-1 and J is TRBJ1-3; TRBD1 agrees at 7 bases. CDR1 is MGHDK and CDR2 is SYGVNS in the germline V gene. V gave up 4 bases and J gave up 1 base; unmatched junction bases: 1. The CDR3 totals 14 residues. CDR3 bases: TGTGCCAGCAGTGCACAGGGGTCTGGAAACACCATATATTTT. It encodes CASSAQGSGNTIYF.

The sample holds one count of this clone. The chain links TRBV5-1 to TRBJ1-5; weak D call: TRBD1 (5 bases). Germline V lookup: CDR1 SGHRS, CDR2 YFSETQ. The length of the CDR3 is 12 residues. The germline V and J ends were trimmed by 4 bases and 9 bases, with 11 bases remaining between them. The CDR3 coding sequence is TGCGCCAGCAGCGAAGACGGGGGGCCCCAGCATTTT. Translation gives CASSEDGGPQHF.